This entry lists 8 T cell receptor beta chains sequenced from one sample in a study of identifying expanded T cells in peripheral blood. Method: immunoSEQ multiplex PCR; TCRdb's copy keeps in-frame clones and lacks some. The sample carries roughly 120,000 clones, about 87% recorded once. The specimen was blood. All receptors come from a person aged 18 to 70 in good health.

This chain connects TRBV10-3 to TRBJ1-1, with D possibly TRBD1 on 5 matching bases. The germline V gene has CDR1 ENHRY and CDR2 SYGVKD. The CDR3 is made up of 14 amino acids. Trimming stripped 3 bases from V and 1 base from J, with 9 bases between. This CDR3 reads CAISEGVGNTEAFF. The CDR3, as DNA: TGTGCCATCAGTGAAGGGGTGGGGAACACTGAAGCTTTCTTT.

The chain links TRBV2 to TRBJ2-1; 8 bases are shared with TRBD1. The CDR3 contains 16 residues. Germline trimming cut 5 bases from V and 2 bases from J; bases unmatched to any gene: 8. Germline-derived CDR1 and CDR2 are SNHLY and FYNNEI. The CDR3 spells CASSYGTGPAYNEQFF. CDR3 bases: TGTGCCAGCAGTTATGGGACAGGTCCTGCCTACAATGAGCAGTTCTTC.

The CDR3 loop is CASSYPRGRSNEKLFF. CDR3 DNA sequence: TGTGCCAGCAGTTACCCACGGGGGCGTTCGAATGAAAAACTGTTTTTT. This chain connects TRBV6-6 to TRBJ1-4; tentative D call: TRBD1 (6 bases). V was shortened by 2 bases and J by 5 bases, with 15 bases between the two germline ends. The length of the CDR3 is 16 residues. Germline V lookup: CDR1 MNHNY, CDR2 SVGAGI (reference sequence).

The chain has TRBV9 and TRBJ1-2; D is perhaps TRBD1 (5 bases). Trimming removed 4 bases from V and 4 bases from J, with 11 bases in between. This CDR3 comprises 13 residues. The germline CDR1 and CDR2 sequences are SGDLS and YYNGEE. As DNA, the CDR3 is TGTGCCAGCAGCTCCGACAGCTCCTATGGCTACACCTTC. Translating gives CASSSDSSYGYTF.

The chain employs TRBV5-1 and TRBJ2-3, with unresolved D. The germline gives CDR1 SGHRS, CDR2 YFSETQ. V was shortened by 4 bases and J by 0 bases, with 9 bases between the two germline ends. The CDR3 loop spans 14 amino acids. This CDR3 reads CASSRASSTDTQYF. The CDR3, as DNA: TGCGCCAGCAGCCGGGCCTCTAGCACAGATACGCAGTATTTT.

The chain carries TRBV30 and TRBJ2-2; perhaps TRBD1 as D (5 bases). Trimming took 0 bases from V and 4 from J, leaving 12 bases between them. Germline V gene sequence: CDR1 GTSNPN, CDR2 SVGIG (reference sequence). The CDR3 totals 15 residues. The CDR3: CAWSVARVATGELFF. Written as DNA, the CDR3 is TGTGCCTGGAGTGTGGCCAGGGTAGCCACCGGGGAGCTGTTTTTT.

The V gene is TRBV6-5, the J gene TRBJ1-1; the D is unclear. Germline CDR1 reads MNHEY; CDR2 reads SVGAGI. The CDR3 extends over 14 amino acids. The V end was cut by 0 bases, the J end by 0 bases, with 5 bases between. In DNA form, the CDR3 reads TGTGCCAGCAGTTACTCGAAGCTGAACACTGAAGCTTTCTTT. Translation: CASSYSKLNTEAFF.

The chain recombines TRBV28 with TRBJ2-7, with D perhaps TRBD2 (6 bases). The V end lost 3 bases, the J end lost 4 bases, and 19 bases lay between the germline ends. Germline CDR1 and CDR2: MDHEN and SYDVKM. The CDR3 contains 16 residues. The CDR3 loop is CASSFVTGVYSYEQYF. CDR3 DNA sequence: TGTGCCAGCAGTTTCGTAACGGGAGTGTACAGTTACGAGCAGTACTTC.